These 4 T cell receptor beta chains share one sample of origin, sequenced in a study of T cell responses to AZD1222 COVID-19 vaccine. TCRdb's copy holds only in-frame clones and misses some; the assay was immunoSEQ multiplex PCR. The table lists 150,000 to 200,000 clones, 92% of them singletons. The specimen comprised peripheral blood, sampled 28 days after the second AZD1222 dose. These receptors all come from an adult who received the AZD1222 COVID-19 vaccine.

J is TRBJ1-5 and V is TRBV6-1; weak D call: TRBD1 (5 bases). Deletions cut 2 bases from V and 3 bases from J, with 14 bases between. Germline loops: CDR1 MNHNS, CDR2 SASEGT. This CDR3 has 16 amino acids. CDR3 loop: CASSESAAGDNQPQHF. For the CDR3, the DNA is TGTGCCAGCAGTGAAAGTGCGGCGGGGGACAATCAGCCCCAGCATTTT.

The chain recombines TRBV6-5 with TRBJ2-1; 8 nucleotides align to TRBD2. Losses at the gene ends were 0 bases for V and 6 bases for J; bases not matched to a gene: 7. Germline V gene lookup returns CDR1 MNHEY and CDR2 SVGAGI. The CDR3 length is 16 residues. CDR3 DNA: TGTGCCAGCAGTTACTCGACGGGCCGGGGGGGCAATGAGCAGTTCTTC. Residues: CASSYSTGRGGNEQFF.

The genes are TRBV4-1 and TRBJ1-1; D call uncertain. Germline assignment: CDR1 MGHRA and CDR2 YSYEKL. Trimming removed 4 bases at V and 3 bases at J, with 9 bases between. This CDR3 is built from 13 residues. CDR3 amino acids: CASSLQRDTEAFF. CDR3 bases: TGCGCCAGCAGCCTACAACGGGACACTGAAGCTTTCTTT.

The V gene is TRBV20-1, the J gene TRBJ1-2, with D maybe TRBD1 (6 bases). Germline V lookup: CDR1 DFQATT, CDR2 SNEGSKA (reference sequence). The V end lost 6 bases, the J end lost 14 bases, and 19 bases lay between the germline ends. The length of the CDR3 is 11 residues. The CDR3 DNA sequence: TGCAGTGCCGAATATCCCAGGGGAGTAACCTTC. Its protein is CSAEYPRGVTF.